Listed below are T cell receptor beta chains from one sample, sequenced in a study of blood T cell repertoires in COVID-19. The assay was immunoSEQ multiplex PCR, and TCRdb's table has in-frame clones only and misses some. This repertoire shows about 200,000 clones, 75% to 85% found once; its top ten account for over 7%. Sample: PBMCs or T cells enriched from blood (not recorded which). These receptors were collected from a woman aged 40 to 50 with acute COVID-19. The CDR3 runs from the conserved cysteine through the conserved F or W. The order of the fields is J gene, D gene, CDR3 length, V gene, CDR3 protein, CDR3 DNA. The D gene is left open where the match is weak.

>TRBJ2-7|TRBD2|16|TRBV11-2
CASSLASGRATYEQYF
TGTGCCAGCAGCTTAGCTAGCGGGAGGGCCACATACGAGCAGTACTTC
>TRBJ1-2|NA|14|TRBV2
CASSNSGTNYGYTF
TGTGCCAGCAGCAATTCAGGGACTAACTATGGCTACACCTTC
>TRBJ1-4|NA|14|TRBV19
CASSVGEANEKLFF
TGTGCCAGTAGCGTGGGGGAGGCTAATGAAAAACTGTTTTTT
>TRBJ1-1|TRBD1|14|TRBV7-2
CASRRQGGSTEAFF
TGTGCCAGCAGAAGACAGGGAGGAAGCACTGAAGCTTTCTTT
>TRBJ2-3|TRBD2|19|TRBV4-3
CARSRGVAGDFLGTDTQYF
TGCGCCCGCAGCCGGGGGGTAGCGGGAGATTTCCTGGGCACAGATACGCAGTATTTT
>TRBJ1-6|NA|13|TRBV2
CASSEERLSPLHF
TGTGCCAGCAGTGAAGAGAGGCTCTCACCCCTCCACTTT
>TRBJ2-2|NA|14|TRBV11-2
CASSLGWDSGELFF
TGTGCCAGCAGCTTAGGCTGGGACTCCGGGGAGCTGTTTTTT
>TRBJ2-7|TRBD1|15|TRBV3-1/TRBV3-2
CASSYNEGQGFEQYF
TGTGCCAGCAGCTACAACGAGGGACAGGGTTTCGAGCAGTACTTC
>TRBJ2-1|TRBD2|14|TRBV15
CATERGQTGYEQFF
TGTGCCACCGAGCGGGGGCAAACGGGTTATGAGCAGTTCTTC
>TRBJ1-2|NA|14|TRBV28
CASSSTPRGYGYTF
TGTGCCAGCAGTTCGACTCCCAGGGGCTATGGCTACACCTTC
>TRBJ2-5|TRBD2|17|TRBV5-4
CAGKTGLAGGPGETQYF
TGTGCCGGCAAAACGGGACTAGCGGGAGGGCCGGGGGAGACCCAGTACTTC
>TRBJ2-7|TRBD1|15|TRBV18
CASSPPGTGPYEQYF
TGTGCCAGCTCACCACCCGGGACAGGTCCCTACGAGCAGTACTTC
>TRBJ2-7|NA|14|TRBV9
CASSVAGQSYEQYF
TGTGCCAGCAGCGTAGCGGGACAATCCTACGAGCAGTACTTC
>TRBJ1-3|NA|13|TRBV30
CAWSSSSGNTIYF
TGTGCCTGGAGTAGTAGCTCTGGAAACACCATATATTTT
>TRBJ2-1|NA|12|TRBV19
CASSTVGHEQFF
TGTGCCAGTAGCACCGTGGGGCATGAGCAGTTCTTC